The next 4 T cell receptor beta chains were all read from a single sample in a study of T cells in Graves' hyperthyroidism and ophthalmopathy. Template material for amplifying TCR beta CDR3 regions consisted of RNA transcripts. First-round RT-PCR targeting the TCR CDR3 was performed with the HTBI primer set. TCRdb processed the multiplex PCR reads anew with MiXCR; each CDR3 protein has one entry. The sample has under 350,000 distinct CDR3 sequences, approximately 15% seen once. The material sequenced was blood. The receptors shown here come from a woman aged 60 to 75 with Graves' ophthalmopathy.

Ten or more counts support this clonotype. The CDR3 DNA sequence: TGTGCCAGCAGAAAGGGAGGGGGGAACACTGAAGCTTTCTTT. It translates to CASRKGGGNTEAFF. The V and J genes are TRBV6-1 and TRBJ1-1, with a possible D match to TRBD1 (6 bases). Trimming cost V 6 bases and J 1 base, with 12 bases left between them. Germline V gene data show CDR1 as MNHNS and CDR2 as SASEGT. This CDR3 region has 14 residues.

In DNA, the CDR3 is TGTGCCAGCAGCCAAGCAGGGGGGACGAGAGGGCAATACTTC. Protein product: CASSQAGGTRGQYF. This rearrangement joins TRBV3-1 to TRBJ2-7; the D gene is possibly TRBD1 (7 bases). V lost 1 base, J lost 13 bases, and 20 bases lay in between. Germline assignment: CDR1 LGHDT and CDR2 YNNKEL (reference sequence). The CDR3 extends over 14 amino acids.

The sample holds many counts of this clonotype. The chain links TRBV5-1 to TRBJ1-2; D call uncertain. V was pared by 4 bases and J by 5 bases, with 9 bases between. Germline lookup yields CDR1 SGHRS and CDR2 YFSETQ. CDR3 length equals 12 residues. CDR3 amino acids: CASSPGVYGYTF. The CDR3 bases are TGCGCCAGCAGCCCTGGGGTGTATGGCTACACCTTC.

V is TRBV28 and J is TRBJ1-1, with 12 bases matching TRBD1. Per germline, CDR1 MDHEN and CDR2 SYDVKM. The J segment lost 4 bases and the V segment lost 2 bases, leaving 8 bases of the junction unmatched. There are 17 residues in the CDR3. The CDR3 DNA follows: TGTGCCAGCAGTTTAATCGGGGGACAGGGGGCGGGCACTGAAGCTTTCTTT. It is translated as CASSLIGGQGAGTEAFF.